This TCR beta chain was identified during a study of type 1 regulatory T cells. The CDR3 consists of 14 residues. The germline V gene has CDR1 DFQATT and CDR2 SNEGSKA (reference sequence). V was cut by 8 bases and J by 6 bases, with 22 bases left in between. MiXCR, run by TCRdb on the reads, gives a single entry per CDR3 protein. The profile shows 80,000 to 100,000 distinct CDR3 sequences, roughly 31% of them singletons. The genes are TRBV20-1 and TRBJ1-1; D remains ambiguous. The TCR comes from a human donor in good health. Specimen: CD4+ T cells, either the whole sample or a sorted fraction (not recorded which). CDR3 DNA: TGCAGTTCTCTCTACGGGTCTCACTCCGCTGAAGCTTTCTTT. This translates into CSSLYGSHSAEAFF.